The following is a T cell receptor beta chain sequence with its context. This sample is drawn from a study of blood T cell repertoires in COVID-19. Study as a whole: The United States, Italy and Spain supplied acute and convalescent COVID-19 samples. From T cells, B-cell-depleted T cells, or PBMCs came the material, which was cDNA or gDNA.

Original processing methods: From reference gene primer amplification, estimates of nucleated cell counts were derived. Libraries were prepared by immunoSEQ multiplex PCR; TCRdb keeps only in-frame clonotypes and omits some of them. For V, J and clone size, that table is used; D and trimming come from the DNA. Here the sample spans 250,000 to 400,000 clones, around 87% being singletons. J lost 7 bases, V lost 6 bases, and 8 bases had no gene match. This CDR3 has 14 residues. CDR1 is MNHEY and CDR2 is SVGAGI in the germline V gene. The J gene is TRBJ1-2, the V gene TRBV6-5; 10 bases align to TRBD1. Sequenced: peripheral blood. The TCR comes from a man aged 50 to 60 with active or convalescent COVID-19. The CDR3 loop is CASRSGTGVGGYTF. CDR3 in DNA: TGTGCCAGCAGGTCAGGGACAGGGGTAGGTGGCTACACCTTC.